Listed below are T cell receptor beta chains from one sample, sequenced in a study of T cells after yellow fever vaccination. MiXCR, applied by TCRdb to the 5' RACE reads, yields one record per CDR3 protein. The data show tens of thousands of distinct CDR3 sequences, 6.5% to 8% seen once. The material sequenced was CD8+ T cells sorted from PBMCs, taken 15 days after the yellow fever booster vaccination. These receptor sequences come from a man under 40 who received the YFV17D yellow fever vaccine. Both conserved end residues are part of each CDR3. D genes are given only for firm matches. Size is omitted from some rows. Given values are once, few, many or a class for expanded clones.

many	TRBV7-6	TRBJ1-4	.	CASSLDLGAVEKLFF	TGTGCCAGCAGCTTAGATTTGGGGGCTGTTGAAAAACTGTTTTTT
many	TRBV12-3/TRBV12-4	TRBJ2-7	.	CASSLAGGDSYEQYF	TGTGCCAGCAGTTTAGCGGGAGGCGACTCCTACGAGCAGTACTTC
many	TRBV14	TRBJ2-1	TRBD2	CASSHTGTGGHNEQFF	TGTGCCAGCAGCCACACTGGGACGGGAGGGCACAATGAGCAGTTCTTC
many	TRBV5-1	TRBJ2-1	TRBD2	CATRLAGSGEQFF	TGCGCCACCCGTCTAGCGGGATCGGGTGAGCAGTTCTTC
.	TRBV7-2	TRBJ1-5	.	CASSLSHVNQPQHF	TGTGCCAGCAGCCTGTCACATGTCAATCAGCCCCAGCATTTT
many	TRBV20-1	TRBJ2-5	.	CSAWGWETQYF	TGCAGTGCATGGGGCTGGGAGACCCAGTACTTC
many	TRBV5-1	TRBJ1-2	.	CASSLGQITNYGYTF	TGCGCCAGCAGCCTCGGACAAATAACTAACTATGGCTACACCTTC
many	TRBV21-1	TRBJ2-1	.	CASSKRADRGGNEQFF	TGTGCCAGCAGCAAACGGGCCGACAGGGGGGGGAATGAGCAGTTCTTC
many	TRBV4-3	TRBJ2-2	TRBD2	CASSRGGVNTGELFF	TGCGCCAGCAGCCGTGGGGGGGTGAACACCGGGGAGCTGTTTTTT
many	TRBV12-5	TRBJ2-1	TRBD2	CASGLREGNNEQFF	TGTGCTAGTGGTTTGAGGGAGGGTAACAATGAGCAGTTCTTC
many	TRBV14	TRBJ1-1	.	CASSPITGVAAFF	TGTGCCAGCAGCCCGATAACGGGAGTGGCCGCTTTCTTT
many	TRBV7-9	TRBJ2-1	.	CATLPLEGSSYNEQFF	TGTGCCACTCTCCCATTGGAGGGAAGCTCCTACAATGAGCAGTTCTTC
few	TRBV12-3/TRBV12-4	TRBJ2-5	.	CASSLEVLETQYF	TGTGCCAGCAGTCTCGAGGTTCTTGAGACCCAGTACTTC
many	TRBV6-5	TRBJ2-1	TRBD2	CASSYPRGGQFF	TGTGCCAGCAGTTATCCACGGGGGGGGCAGTTCTTC
many	TRBV4-3	TRBJ2-7	.	CASSQDSGSYEQYF	TGCGCCAGCAGCCAAGACTCGGGGAGCTACGAGCAGTACTTC
many	TRBV5-1	TRBJ2-1	TRBD2	CASSGGTSGSSYNEQFF	TGCGCCAGCAGCGGCGGGACTAGCGGAAGCTCCTACAATGAGCAGTTCTTC
many	TRBV14	TRBJ2-7	.	CASSQELGGYEQYF	TGTGCCAGCAGCCAAGAATTAGGAGGATACGAGCAGTACTTC
many	TRBV29-1	TRBJ2-7	TRBD1	CSVEGQGFYEQYF	TGCAGCGTTGAAGGACAGGGGTTCTACGAGCAGTACTTC
many	TRBV27	TRBJ1-5	.	CASSLRGVTQPQHF	TGTGCCAGCAGTTTACGCGGGGTGACTCAGCCCCAGCATTTT
medium-sized	TRBV6-2/TRBV6-3	TRBJ2-1	.	CASSNQPDYNEQFF	TGTGCCAGCAGCAATCAGCCGGACTACAATGAGCAGTTCTTC
many	TRBV5-1	TRBJ2-3	TRBD2	CASSFTSGSRTDTQYF	TGCGCCAGCAGCTTCACGAGCGGGAGCCGCACAGATACGCAGTATTTT
.	TRBV11-1	TRBJ2-5	.	CACCFYLEGHPPRETQYF	TGTGCCTGCTGTTTTTATCTAGAGGGACACCCCCCGAGGGAGACCCAGTACTTC
many	TRBV20-1	TRBJ2-7	.	CSARGAAAEQYF	TGCAGTGCTAGAGGGGCGGCCGCCGAGCAGTACTTC
many	TRBV15	TRBJ2-3	TRBD1	CATSRDVTGGERDTQYF	TGTGCCACCAGCAGAGATGTCACAGGGGGAGAGAGAGATACGCAGTATTTT
many	TRBV6-2/TRBV6-3	TRBJ2-1	.	CASSYSGMRSGQFF	TGTGCCAGCAGTTACTCCGGGATGCGGTCCGGGCAGTTCTTC
many	TRBV20-1	TRBJ2-5	TRBD2	CSARDLAGGQQETQYF	TGCAGTGCTAGAGACTTGGCGGGAGGGCAGCAAGAGACCCAGTACTTC
few	TRBV6-2/TRBV6-3	TRBJ1-5	.	CASSPLPGRGPDFYSNQPQHF	TGTGCCAGCAGCCCTTTACCGGGACGCGGACCCGATTTTTATAGCAATCAGCCCCAGCATTTT
many	TRBV20-1	TRBJ2-5	.	CSARDSSVAETQYF	TGCAGTGCTAGAGATTCCTCGGTCGCTGAGACCCAGTACTTC
many	TRBV6-5	TRBJ2-7	.	CASSYSLAGHEQYF	TGTGCCAGCAGTTACTCTCTGGCGGGGCACGAGCAGTACTTC
many	TRBV11-1	TRBJ1-1	TRBD1	CASSHIGTGDEAFF	TGTGCCAGCAGTCATATCGGGACAGGGGATGAAGCTTTCTTT
.	TRBV5-3	TRBJ2-1	TRBD2	CAMSPSLVSGRHNEQFF	TGTGCCATGTCTCCCAGCCTCGTCTCCGGGAGGCACAATGAGCAGTTCTTC
many	TRBV3-1	TRBJ1-1	TRBD1	CASSQALSTGDKAFF	TGTGCCAGCAGCCAAGCATTGTCGACAGGGGACAAAGCTTTCTTT
many	TRBV6-5	TRBJ2-1	.	CASTSNVEQFF	TGTGCCAGCACCTCAAATGTGGAGCAGTTCTTC
many	TRBV29-1	TRBJ2-7	.	CSVEDGQGTYEQYF	TGCAGCGTTGAAGACGGGCAGGGGACCTACGAGCAGTACTTC
many	TRBV7-2	TRBJ2-7	.	CASSLRQIYEQYF	TGTGCCAGCAGCTTAAGACAGATCTACGAGCAGTACTTC
.	TRBV15	TRBJ1-2	.	CATSRDLGAPYGYTF	TGTGCCACCAGCAGAGATCTGGGGGCCCCATATGGCTACACCTTC
many	TRBV28	TRBJ2-1	.	CASSPLKRDEQFF	TGTGCCAGCAGTCCCCTGAAGAGAGATGAGCAGTTCTTC
few	TRBV5-1	TRBJ1-1	TRBD1	CASSFGTAEAFF	TGCGCCAGCAGCTTCGGGACAGCTGAAGCTTTCTTT
many	TRBV14	TRBJ2-1	TRBD2	CASSQELRLALYNEQFF	TGTGCCAGCAGCCAAGAATTACGACTAGCGCTTTACAATGAGCAGTTCTTC
.	TRBV25-1	TRBJ1-1	.	CASSAYRTQSNEAFF	TGTGCCAGCAGTGCATACAGGACCCAAAGCAATGAAGCTTTCTTT
few	TRBV19	TRBJ1-5	.	CASSIDDGLSNQPQHF	TGTGCCAGTAGTATAGATGACGGGCTTAGCAATCAGCCCCAGCATTTT
.	TRBV24-1	TRBJ1-2	.	CATTKIYGYTF	TGTGCCACCACCAAGATCTATGGCTACACCTTC
many	TRBV27	TRBJ2-7	.	CASSLFGGYEQYF	TGTGCCAGCAGTTTATTTGGGGGCTACGAGCAGTACTTC
many	TRBV6-5	TRBJ2-1	.	CASRPAGTKQFF	TGTGCCAGCAGACCCGCCGGGACCAAGCAGTTCTTC
.	TRBV7-6	TRBJ2-1	.	CASSLLWDEQFF	TGTGCCAGCAGCTTACTTTGGGATGAGCAGTTCTTC
many	TRBV7-2	TRBJ2-7	TRBD2	CASSLGLAGDLEQYF	TGTGCCAGCAGCTTAGGCCTAGCGGGAGACCTCGAGCAGTACTTC
many	TRBV7-9	TRBJ2-5	.	CASSRNPGTERETQYF	TGTGCCAGCAGCAGAAATCCAGGGACCGAGCGAGAGACCCAGTACTTC
many	TRBV19	TRBJ2-1	TRBD2	CASSMTSDSSYNEQFF	TGTGCCAGTAGTATGACTAGCGACAGCTCCTACAATGAGCAGTTCTTC
many	TRBV12-3/TRBV12-4	TRBJ2-7	TRBD1	CASSPGTGGEQYF	TGTGCCAGCAGTCCCGGGACAGGGGGCGAGCAGTACTTC
.	TRBV5-1	TRBJ2-1	TRBD2	CASSLGRTSGSNEQFF	TGCGCCAGCAGCTTGGGTCGGACTAGCGGGAGCAATGAGCAGTTCTTC
many	TRBV7-9	TRBJ2-3	TRBD2	CASTPSPPASGRDTQYF	TGTGCCAGCACTCCTTCGCCCCCGGCTAGCGGGAGGGATACGCAGTATTTT
many	TRBV6-5	TRBJ2-1	TRBD1	CASSYSDRGWDEQFF	TGTGCCAGCAGTTACTCAGACAGGGGGTGGGATGAGCAGTTCTTC
many	TRBV19	TRBJ2-7	.	CATKGGYEQYF	TGTGCCACCAAGGGGGGGTACGAGCAGTACTTC
many	TRBV6-2/TRBV6-3	TRBJ2-7	.	CASSYSRDFESSYEQYF	TGTGCCAGCAGTTACTCGAGGGACTTCGAATCATCCTACGAGCAGTACTTC
many	TRBV4-3	TRBJ2-3	TRBD2	CASSQELAEGVAGTTDTQYF	TGCGCCAGCAGCCAAGAACTTGCTGAAGGGGTAGCGGGCACGACAGATACGCAGTATTTT
many	TRBV6-2/TRBV6-3	TRBJ2-1	TRBD2	CASSARTRGIHEQFF	TGTGCCAGCAGTGCGCGGACTAGAGGGATCCATGAGCAGTTCTTC
few	TRBV19	TRBJ2-3	TRBD2	CASNAGVTDTQYF	TGTGCCAGTAATGCGGGAGTGACAGATACGCAGTATTTT
many	TRBV10-3	TRBJ2-5	.	CAISESIRQAPETQYF	TGTGCCATCAGTGAGTCGATTAGACAGGCTCCCGAGACCCAGTACTTC
many	TRBV20-1	TRBJ2-7	.	CSARPETYEQYF	TGCAGTGCTAGACCGGAAACCTACGAGCAGTACTTC